This T cell receptor (beta chain) emerged from a study of human T cells and chemical hapten exposure. Findings of the study overall: Correlating positively with patch test score were the PT1 expanded TCR counts. Sensitizing to DPC left TCRs with a frequency above 1 in 1000 unaltered. Expanded TCR sets contained significantly more large CDR3 similarity clusters than controls.

This sample's time point: pre-sensitization, week 0. Treatment meaning: therapeutic diphenylcyclopropenone sensitization with weekly scalp DPC. People who gave samples had alopecia, were 18 to 70 years old, and were suitable for DPC. There are many counts of this clonotype. The antigen remains unidentified. The CDR3 runs to 15 residues. Looked up from germline, CDR1 is SGHRS and CDR2 is YFSETQ. Trimming removed 3 bases from V and 2 bases from J, with 13 bases in between. One entry per CDR3 protein, called by TCRdb with MiXCR from the RACE reads. The table records under 300,000 distinct CDR3 sequences, just under 8% of them present only once.

The specimen comprised whole blood, sampled in connection with sensitization to the hapten diphenylcyclopropenone (DPC). The clonotype originates from a man aged 18 to 29 with alopecia areata. Some clones in this sample may be carry-over from other donors' samples. The J gene is TRBJ2-3, the V gene TRBV5-1, with TRBD1 as a possible D gene (6 bases). The CDR3 loop reads CASSSTGSPTDTQYF. The DNA of the CDR3 is TGCGCCAGCAGCTCGACAGGTTCCCCCACAGATACGCAGTATTTT.